The rows below give T cell receptor beta chains drawn from one sample of a study of shared clonotypes between healthy human individuals. The repertoire was sequenced with immunoSEQ multiplex PCR; TCRdb's copy has only in-frame clones and lacks some. The sample holds about 380,000 clones, approximately 96% seen once. Sequencing was carried out using memory CD8+ T cells sorted from blood. These receptor sequences come from a man aged 30 to 45 in good health. Each CDR3 is given with its conserved first and last residue. D genes are given only for firm matches. Some rows mark clone size as missing; the rest say once, few, many or name a class of expanded clone.

J,size,D,V,CDR3,DNA
TRBJ2-1,-,TRBD2,TRBV7-9,CASSLQGLAGREQFF,TGTGCCAGCAGCTTACAGGGACTAGCGGGAAGGGAGCAGTTCTTC
TRBJ2-7,-,-,TRBV4-2,CASSQDAPLEQYF,TGTGCCAGCAGCCAAGATGCCCCCCTCGAGCAGTACTTC
TRBJ2-5,-,TRBD2,TRBV15,CATSRDLAVKETQYF,TGTGCCACCAGCAGAGATCTAGCGGTGAAAGAGACCCAGTACTTC
TRBJ2-3,-,TRBD1,TRBV29-1,CSAAGQGLSLSTDTQYF,TGCAGCGCCGCGGGACAGGGGCTCTCCCTTAGCACAGATACGCAGTATTTT
TRBJ1-2,-,TRBD1,TRBV29-1,CSVEGQGVYGYTF,TGCAGCGTTGAAGGACAGGGGGTGTATGGCTACACCTTC
TRBJ1-1,-,-,TRBV30,CAWSVLGAPYEAFF,TGTGCCTGGAGTGTACTAGGGGCGCCCTATGAAGCTTTCTTT
TRBJ1-4,once,-,TRBV5-1,CASSVTGRINEKLFF,TGCGCCAGCAGCGTCACAGGGCGGATTAATGAAAAACTGTTTTTT
TRBJ1-2,few,-,TRBV21-1,CASSSKDYGYTF,TGTGCCAGCAGCTCTAAGGACTATGGCTACACCTTC
TRBJ1-1,-,-,TRBV10-3,CAIKDEGLIRGAFF,TGTGCCATCAAGGACGAGGGGCTGATAAGAGGGGCTTTCTTT
TRBJ2-7,-,TRBD2,TRBV6-6,CASTEWGKGGYEQYF,TGTGCCAGCACCGAATGGGGAAAGGGAGGGTACGAGCAGTACTTC
TRBJ2-6,-,-,TRBV18,CASSPLQGSGANVLTF,TGTGCCAGCTCACCCCTACAGGGCTCGGGGGCCAACGTCCTGACTTTC
TRBJ2-1,-,TRBD2,TRBV18,CASSPGTSSDEQFF,TGTGCCAGCTCACCAGGGACTAGCTCAGATGAGCAGTTCTTC
TRBJ2-1,-,-,TRBV25-1,CASSEGTEQFF,TGTGCCAGCAGTGAAGGGACAGAGCAGTTCTTC
TRBJ2-4,-,-,TRBV6-5,CASSYRAKNIQYF,TGTGCCAGCAGTTACAGGGCCAAAAACATTCAGTACTTC
TRBJ1-1,-,-,TRBV4-1,CASSQVPGTEAFF,TGCGCCAGCAGCCAAGTTCCGGGGACCGAAGCTTTCTTT
TRBJ2-1,-,TRBD2,TRBV15,CATSRGGGGWHNEQFF,TGTGCCACCAGCAGAGGTGGGGGAGGGTGGCACAATGAGCAGTTCTTC
TRBJ2-7,-,TRBD2,TRBV5-1,CASSFETSGKGGYEQYF,TGCGCCAGCAGCTTCGAAACGAGCGGGAAGGGTGGTTACGAGCAGTACTTC
TRBJ2-3,once,TRBD2,TRBV14,CASSQTSGRTDTQYF,TGTGCCAGCAGCCAAACTAGCGGGAGGACGGATACGCAGTATTTT
TRBJ2-1,-,-,TRBV5-1,CASSYVGSSYNEQFF,TGCGCCAGCAGCTACGTCGGGAGCTCCTACAATGAGCAGTTCTTC
TRBJ1-1,-,-,TRBV25-1,CASSTTVNTEAFF,TGTGCCAGCAGTACTACTGTGAACACTGAAGCTTTCTTT
TRBJ1-2,-,-,TRBV27,CASSFGRGGGYTF,TGTGCCAGCAGTTTCGGCAGGGGAGGGGGCTACACCTTC
TRBJ1-2,-,TRBD1,TRBV11-2,CASSSIGTVYGYTF,TGTGCCAGCAGCTCCATTGGGACAGTTTATGGCTACACCTTC
TRBJ2-7,-,-,TRBV10-3,CAISESGAAYEQYF,TGTGCCATCAGTGAGTCGGGGGCTGCGTACGAGCAGTACTTC
TRBJ2-7,-,-,TRBV10-3,CAISESVSYEQYF,TGTGCCATCAGTGAGTCCGTGTCTTACGAGCAGTACTTC
TRBJ1-4,-,-,TRBV4-1,CASSHYDGVNEKLFF,TGCGCCAGCAGCCACTACGACGGGGTGAATGAAAAACTGTTTTTT
TRBJ1-5,-,TRBD1,TRBV6-1,CASSEQMGQGGVQPQHF,TGTGCCAGCAGTGAACAGATGGGACAGGGTGGGGTTCAGCCCCAGCATTTT
TRBJ2-7,-,-,TRBV23-1,CASSQDPPSVREQYF,TGCGCCAGCAGTCAGGACCCCCCATCAGTTCGCGAGCAGTACTTC
TRBJ2-1,-,-,TRBV7-2,CASSYTTSSYNEQFF,TGTGCCAGCAGCTATACGACTAGCTCCTACAATGAGCAGTTCTTC